Following are 30 T cell receptor beta chains from one sample sequenced in a study of blood T cell repertoires in COVID-19. TCRdb keeps only in-frame clones here, not all; method: immunoSEQ multiplex PCR. Of 310,000 or so clones in the sample, about nine tenths were seen once. Sequenced material: peripheral blood. These receptors were obtained from a man aged 50-59 years with active or convalescent COVID-19.

This chain joins TRBV9 and TRBJ1-1; D is possibly TRBD1 (5 bases). Germline CDR1 is SGDLS and CDR2 is YYNGEE. V lost 6 bases and J 1 base, leaving 16 bases between the germline ends. The CDR3 extends over 15 amino acids. DNA of the CDR3: TGTGCCAGCACCGTCGGGGGGGAACGGAACACTGAAGCTTTCTTT. Translating it yields CASTVGGERNTEAFF.

In regard to this clone: This same CDR3 is encoded by further DNA sequences in the sample. V usage is TRBV28 and J usage is TRBJ1-3; D remains ambiguous. The V gene's germline CDR1 is MDHEN and CDR2 SYDVKM. V lost 7 bases and J lost 4, with 14 bases in between. This CDR3 spans 14 amino acids. CDR3 in amino acids: CASNSGTSGNTIYF. The CDR3 bases are TGTGCCAGCAATTCGGGTACGTCAGGAAACACCATATATTTT.

The chain recombines TRBV19 with TRBJ2-7, with D possibly TRBD2 on 5 matching bases. Trimming took 2 bases from V and 2 from J, leaving 19 bases between them. Germline lookup yields CDR1 LNHDA and CDR2 SQIVND (reference sequence). The CDR3 has 17 residues. CDR3 nucleotide sequence: TGTGCCAGTAGTATATCTTTTCGGGGTTTAATAGCCTACGAGCAGTACTTC. This gives the protein CASSISFRGLIAYEQYF. Full variable domain (missing parts from reference TRBV19 and TRBJ2-7): DGGITQSPKYLFRKEGQNVTLSCEQNLNHDAMYWYRQDPGQGLRLIYYSQIVNDFQKGDIAEGYSVSREKKESFPLTVTSAQKNPTAFYLCASSISFRGLIAYEQYFGPGTRLTVT.

This chain connects TRBV5-1 to TRBJ2-7, with TRBD2 matching over 11 bases. Trimming at V came to 0 bases and at J to 0 bases, leaving 2 bases not matched to a gene. The V gene's germline CDR1 is SGHRS and CDR2 YFSETQ. There are 16 residues in the CDR3. The chain's CDR3 is CASSLAGLAGSYEQYF. Written as DNA, the CDR3 is TGCGCCAGCAGCTTGGCCGGACTAGCGGGCTCCTACGAGCAGTACTTC.

The V gene is TRBV14, the J gene TRBJ1-2; D perhaps matches TRBD1 (6 bases). The CDR3 extends over 15 amino acids. Between the trimmed V and J ends, which lost 0 bases and 0 bases, there was a span of 8 bases. Germline CDR1 reads SGHDN; CDR2 reads FVKESK. CDR3 bases: TGTGCCAGCAGCCAAGATGACAGGCCTAACTATGGCTACACCTTC. Protein: CASSQDDRPNYGYTF.

This sequence joins TRBV7-9 and TRBJ2-3, with D tentatively TRBD2 (5 bases). V dropped 2 bases and J dropped 4 bases, with 10 bases sitting between them. The germline CDR1 and CDR2 sequences are SEHNR and FQNEAQ (reference sequence). This CDR3 comprises 14 residues. CDR3 DNA sequence: TGTGCCAGCAGCTTATCCCTAGCAGCAGATACGCAGTATTTT. Amino acid sequence: CASSLSLAADTQYF.

V is TRBV28 and J is TRBJ2-7; 9 nucleotides align to TRBD1. Germline CDR1 MDHEN, CDR2 SYDVKM. Unmatched junction bases numbered 5, after V lost 3 bases and J lost 2 bases. This CDR3 is built from 15 residues. CDR3 in DNA: TGTGCCAGCAGTTTGGGGACAGGGAATCCCTACGAGCAGTACTTC. Translation gives CASSLGTGNPYEQYF.

The CDR3 loop is CASSEDLLSYEQYF. CDR3 in DNA: TGTGCCAGCAGTGAAGATTTACTTTCCTACGAGCAGTACTTC. This chain connects TRBV6-1 to TRBJ2-7; D unresolved. Trimming took 1 base from V and 1 from J, leaving 8 bases between them. Germline V lookup: CDR1 MNHNS, CDR2 SASEGT. CDR3 length equals 14 residues.

The chain combines TRBV19 with TRBJ1-1; 9 bases fit TRBD1. This CDR3 is built from 16 residues. Trimming took 6 bases from V and 3 from J; bases not matched to a gene: 11. Germline V CDR1 and CDR2: LNHDA, SQIVND (reference sequence). The CDR3 sequence: CASRKTGGGEDTEAFF. For the CDR3, the DNA is TGTGCCAGTAGGAAAACAGGGGGCGGTGAGGACACTGAAGCTTTCTTT.

The chain couples TRBV5-1 to TRBJ2-5, with no clear D. CDR1 is SGHRS, CDR2 YFSETQ, per germline. The CDR3 loop spans 15 amino acids. V lost 1 base and J lost 5, with 15 bases in between. CDR3 region: CASSLKHPLSETQYF. For the CDR3, the DNA is TGCGCCAGCAGCTTGAAACACCCATTATCGGAGACCCAGTACTTC.

The chain is built from TRBV3-1 (or the pseudogene TRBV3-2) and TRBJ1-2, with D hard to call. The germline V and J ends were trimmed by 0 bases and 8 bases, with 13 bases remaining between them. The CDR3 sequence is 14 residues long. Germline loops: CDR1 LGHDT, CDR2 YNNKEL (reference sequence). This CDR3 reads CASSQDLRGEGYTF. The CDR3 nucleotides read TGTGCCAGCAGCCAAGATCTGAGAGGTGAAGGCTACACCTTC.

The rearrangement joins TRBV28 to TRBJ2-1; 9 bases agree with TRBD2. V lost 4 bases to trimming and J lost 4 bases; unmatched junction nucleotides: 8. The CDR3 has 16 residues. Germline V gives CDR1 MDHEN, CDR2 SYDVKM. The CDR3 protein is CASSSHLAGRYNEQFF. Written as DNA, the CDR3 is TGTGCCAGCAGTTCCCATCTAGCGGGGCGTTACAATGAGCAGTTCTTC.

The chain uses TRBV15 and TRBJ2-7; TRBD2 agrees at 7 bases. The CDR3 runs 16 residues. The germline V gene encodes CDR1 LNHNV and CDR2 YYDKDF (reference sequence). V dropped 0 bases and J dropped 0; count of bases not matched to a gene: 5. This chain's CDR3 is CATSRDGRGSSYEQYF. DNA of the CDR3: TGTGCCACCAGCAGAGATGGGCGGGGGAGCTCCTACGAGCAGTACTTC.

The J gene is TRBJ1-2, the V gene TRBV4-2, with D unresolved. This CDR3 is 15 amino acids long. Trimming left V 4 bases short and J 7 bases short, with 19 bases between. Germline CDR1 LGHNA, CDR2 YNFKEQ. CDR3 DNA sequence: TGTGCCAGCAGCCCCTCCGGACGGGAAATTCGTGGCTACACCTTC. Encoded protein: CASSPSGREIRGYTF.

This chain uses TRBV4-3 with TRBJ1-6; D uncertain. Germline lookup yields CDR1 LGHNA and CDR2 YSLEER. The length of the CDR3 is 16 residues. V lost 0 bases and J 8 bases, leaving 14 bases between the germline ends. In DNA, the CDR3 is TGCGCCAGCAGCCAAGATCGCGCAGGTACGGATTCACCCCTCCACTTT. Translation gives CASSQDRAGTDSPLHF.

This clone was found a few times. The chain has TRBV6-6 and TRBJ1-1; D possibly corresponds to TRBD1 (5 bases). V was pared by 7 bases and J by 4 bases, with 10 bases between. There are 12 residues in the CDR3. Germline values: CDR1 MNHNY, CDR2 SVGAGI (reference sequence). CDR3 nucleotides: TGTGCCAGCACCCCCGGGGGCACTGAAGCTTTCTTT. Amino acids: CASTPGGTEAFF.

The chain couples TRBV7-2 to TRBJ1-5; D is perhaps TRBD1 (6 bases). V lost 1 base, J lost 3 bases, and 13 bases lay in between. The CDR3 consists of 16 residues. In germline, CDR1 is SGHTA, CDR2 FQGNSA. The CDR3 sequence is CASSLGGQSANQPQHF. The CDR3 DNA follows: TGTGCCAGCAGCTTAGGAGGACAGAGCGCCAATCAGCCCCAGCATTTT.

The rearrangement links TRBV24-1 to TRBJ1-2; TRBD1 matches 8 bases. V dropped 7 bases and J dropped 7; count of bases not matched to a gene: 7. The germline CDR1 and CDR2 sequences are KGHDR and SFDVKD. CDR3 length: 13 amino acids. CDR3 protein: CATSPDREGGYTF. CDR3 DNA: TGTGCCACCAGCCCGGACAGGGAGGGTGGCTACACCTTC.

This clone occurred once. The V gene is TRBV5-1, the J gene TRBJ1-6; 9 positions match TRBD1. After removal of 7 bases from V and 6 bases from J, the junction contained 5 bases not matched to a gene. Germline CDR1 is SGHRS and CDR2 is YFSETQ. The CDR3 runs 14 residues. The CDR3 DNA reads TGCGCCAGCGGCTCGGGACAGGGTAATTCACCCCTCCACTTT. It encodes CASGSGQGNSPLHF.

This clone was detected only once. This chain connects TRBV2 to TRBJ1-2, with D possibly TRBD1 on 5 matching bases. The germline V gene encodes CDR1 SNHLY and CDR2 FYNNEI. V was cut by 1 base and J by 8 bases, with 8 bases left in between. The CDR3 length is 12 residues. CDR3 residues: CASSEEGEGYTF. Written as DNA, the CDR3 is TGTGCCAGCAGTGAAGAAGGGGAAGGCTACACCTTC.

This chain links TRBV25-1 with TRBJ1-1, with D possibly being TRBD1 (5 bases). The germline V gene encodes CDR1 MGHDK and CDR2 SYGVNS. Deletions cut 2 bases from V and 6 bases from J, with 13 bases between. The CDR3 loop spans 14 amino acids. The CDR3 DNA is TGTGCCAGCAGTGAAACAGAAACAGGTCCTGAAGCTTTCTTT. Residues: CASSETETGPEAFF.

The gene calls are TRBV6-5 and TRBJ1-1; weak D call: TRBD1 (6 bases). The length of the CDR3 is 13 residues. Germline CDR1 MNHEY, CDR2 SVGAGI. V was shortened by 7 bases and J by 6 bases, with 15 bases between the two germline ends. DNA for the CDR3: TGTGCCAGCACACTCGACAGGTATGCTGAAGCTTTCTTT. Residues: CASTLDRYAEAFF.

CDR3 loop: CASRGWTGGATDTQYF. The CDR3 DNA is TGTGCCAGCAGAGGATGGACAGGGGGCGCGACAGATACGCAGTATTTT. The chain joins TRBV2 to TRBJ2-3, with TRBD1 matching over 11 bases. Unmatched junction bases numbered 8, after V lost 6 bases and J lost 3 bases. The V gene's germline CDR1 is SNHLY and CDR2 FYNNEI. The CDR3 has 16 residues.

In its sample, this clone was seen a few times. In DNA form, the CDR3 reads TGTGCCAGCAGCCAAGGGGGGACTAGCCTCGGGGAGACCCAGTACTTC. Protein product: CASSQGGTSLGETQYF. The V gene is TRBV4-2, the J gene TRBJ2-5, with 9 bases matching TRBD2. The length of the CDR3 is 16 residues. V shed 1 base and J 5 bases; nucleotides not matched to a gene: 8. Germline loops: CDR1 LGHNA, CDR2 YNFKEQ.

V usage is TRBV7-9 and J usage is TRBJ2-1, with TRBD2 matching 11 bases. The CDR3 is 14 amino acids. The V gene end was trimmed by 5 bases and the J gene end by 8 bases; junction bases not matched to a gene: 5. Germline V gene lookup returns CDR1 SEHNR and CDR2 FQNEAQ (reference sequence). The DNA for the CDR3 is TGTGCCAGCAGCCCCGGGACTAGCGGATATGAGCAGTTCTTC. As protein: CASSPGTSGYEQFF. Full variable domain (rest looked up from reference TRBV7-9 and TRBJ2-1): DTGVSQNPRHKITKRGQNVTFRCDPISEHNRLYWYRQTLGQGPEFLTYFQNEAQLEKSRLLSDRFSAERPKGSFSTLEIQRTEQGDSAMYLCASSPGTSGYEQFFGPGTRLTVL.

The J gene is TRBJ2-1, the V gene TRBV29-1; 9 bases are a match to TRBD1. The germline V gene encodes CDR1 SQVTM and CDR2 ANQGSEA. V gave up 5 bases and J gave up 1 base; unmatched junction bases: 3. The CDR3 runs 14 residues. This CDR3 is CSVSDRGSYNEQFF. DNA of the CDR3: TGCAGCGTTTCCGACAGGGGGTCCTACAATGAGCAGTTCTTC.

The rearrangement links TRBV4-3 to TRBJ2-7; D perhaps matches TRBD1 (6 bases). CDR3 length equals 14 residues. CDR1 is LGHNA, CDR2 YSLEER, per germline. Trimming pared 4 bases from V and 5 bases from J, leaving 15 bases between. CDR3 sequence: CASSRRDMDNEQYF. CDR3 nucleotide sequence: TGCGCCAGCAGCCGTCGGGACATGGACAACGAGCAGTACTTC.

As for this clone: Additional DNA sequences in this sample encode the identical CDR3. The gene calls are TRBV28 and TRBJ2-7, with TRBD2 identical over 8 bases. CDR1 is MDHEN and CDR2 is SYDVKM in the germline V gene. The junction had 1 base not matched to a gene; V was cut back by 3 bases and J by 0 bases. The CDR3 is 14 amino acids. CDR3 coding DNA: TGTGCCAGCAGTTTGGCGGGGGGCTCCTACGAGCAGTACTTC. Amino acids: CASSLAGGSYEQYF.

The V call is TRBV7-3, the J call TRBJ2-2; a weak D match, TRBD1 (6 bases). The CDR3 extends over 16 amino acids. Germline CDR1 reads SGHTA; CDR2 reads FQGTGA. Between the trimmed V and J ends, which lost 1 base and 6 bases, there was a span of 15 bases. CDR3 in amino acids: CASSLNSGGQAGELFF. DNA for the CDR3: TGTGCCAGCAGCTTAAATTCTGGGGGCCAGGCCGGGGAGCTGTTTTTT.

This clone has only one observation. This CDR3 reads CASSPRDSEQYF. DNA of the CDR3: TGTGCCAGTAGTCCGCGGGACTCCGAGCAGTACTTC. The chain employs TRBV19 and TRBJ2-7; TRBD2 is a possible D gene (6 bases). CDR1 and CDR2 (germline): LNHDA, SQIVND (reference sequence). V dropped 5 bases and J dropped 6 bases, with 11 bases sitting between them. This CDR3 comprises 12 residues. The full variable domain, rest sourced from reference TRBV19 and TRBJ2-7, is DGGITQSPKYLFRKEGQNVTLSCEQNLNHDAMYWYRQDPGQGLRLIYYSQIVNDFQKGDIAEGYSVSREKKESFPLTVTSAQKNPTAFYLCASSPRDSEQYFGPGTRLTVT.